A single sample is the source of the 9 T cell receptor beta chains below, sequenced in a study of T-cell reconstitution after alpha-beta-depleted transplantation in children listed by TCRdb under 2016. Libraries were built with PCR. These reads were obtained on an Illumina HiSeq 2500. TCR libraries were prepared with molecular barcoding, using unique molecular identifiers to normalize TCRbeta repertoire quantification. TCRdb itself trimmed the public reads at Q25 with fastp, ran MiXCR and retained productive beta chains. Each record represents a unique CDR3 protein, reported with the most common genes and DNA among its rows. Counted in this sample were around 200,000 distinct CDR3 sequences; about 6.4% of them appeared once. The ten largest clonotypes hold 3% to 3.5% of the sample. The material sequenced was PBMCs from the stem cell graft donor, taken from the stem cell graft. The receptors shown here come from a human donor who donated a stem cell graft to a child with Wiskott-Aldrich syndrome.

This clonotype was detected many times. The chain uses TRBV3-1 and TRBJ1-1; weak D call: TRBD1 (5 bases). The ends were cut back, 4 bases at V and 1 base at J, with 13 bases in the middle. This CDR3 comprises 15 residues. Germline-derived CDR1 and CDR2 are LGHDT and YNNKEL (reference sequence). Written as DNA, the CDR3 is TGTGCCAGCAGCCGTAAAAGGGGCACGAACACTGAAGCTTTCTTT. Its protein is CASSRKRGTNTEAFF.

This clonotype was counted ten times or more. V gene TRBV2 combines with J gene TRBJ1-5; 7 bases line up with TRBD1. Germline V gene data show CDR1 as SNHLY and CDR2 as FYNNEI. Trimming removed 10 bases from V and 6 bases from J; junction bases left unmatched: 15. The CDR3 length is 15 residues. The CDR3 DNA reads TGTGCCACTGGGGACAGTCTCGTAGATGGTCAGCCCCAGCATTTT. Protein sequence: CATGDSLVDGQPQHF.

The table lists this clonotype with a few counts. The CDR3 DNA follows: TGCGCCAGTCGGGGGGCCTCGAACACTGAAGCTTTCTTT. This sequence encodes CASRGASNTEAFF. The chain combines TRBV5-1 with TRBJ1-1; perhaps TRBD1 as D (6 bases). This CDR3 has 13 residues. V gave up 8 bases and J gave up 1 base, with 12 bases separating them. Germline V gives CDR1 SGHRS, CDR2 YFSETQ.

The chain carries TRBV19 and TRBJ1-1, with D tentatively TRBD1 (5 bases). CDR1 is LNHDA and CDR2 is SQIVND in the germline V gene (reference sequence). The CDR3 has 13 amino acids. Trimming took off 2 bases at V and 6 bases at J, with 10 bases between the two ends. CDR3 protein: CASSIQGRAEAFF. CDR3 nucleotides: TGTGCCAGTAGTATACAGGGACGGGCTGAAGCTTTCTTT.

This clonotype was detected ten times or more. The rearrangement joins TRBV20-1 to TRBJ2-7; perhaps TRBD1 as D (6 bases). Germline CDR1 DFQATT, CDR2 SNEGSKA (reference sequence). Trimming left V 1 base short and J 7 bases short, with 20 bases between. The CDR3 has 15 amino acids. The CDR3 here is CSARVVGQGIREQYF. For the CDR3, the DNA is TGCAGTGCTAGAGTGGTAGGGCAGGGGATCAGGGAGCAGTACTTC.

This clonotype was seen many times. The chain uses TRBV5-1 and TRBJ2-1; 7 bases line up with TRBD2. Germline assignment: CDR1 SGHRS and CDR2 YFSETQ. V trimming: 0 bases; J trimming: 0 bases; junction bases outside the gene matches: 0. The CDR3 totals 15 residues. CDR3 in amino acids: CASSLVAGSYNEQFF. CDR3 bases: TGCGCCAGCAGCTTGGTAGCGGGCTCCTACAATGAGCAGTTCTTC.

This chain connects TRBV24-1 to TRBJ1-1; 7 bases are a match to TRBD1. This CDR3 has 14 residues. Germline values: CDR1 KGHDR, CDR2 SFDVKD. V dropped 4 bases and J dropped 1; count of bases not matched to a gene: 2. DNA for the CDR3: TGTGCCACCAGTGAGTCAGGGGGGAACACTGAAGCTTTCTTT. This codes for CATSESGGNTEAFF.

Ten or more counts support this clonotype. This rearrangement joins TRBV5-1 to TRBJ2-7; 7 bases line up with TRBD1. J lost 3 bases, V lost 4 bases, and 4 bases had no gene match. This CDR3 has 13 residues. CDR1 is SGHRS and CDR2 is YFSETQ in the germline V gene. CDR3 sequence: CASSEDRDYEQYF. In DNA, the CDR3 is TGCGCCAGCAGCGAAGACAGGGACTACGAGCAGTACTTC.

This clonotype occurred a few times. The CDR3 DNA sequence: TGCAGCCACTGGACAGGGAAGACCCAGTACTTC. This encodes CSHWTGKTQYF. The chain uses TRBV29-1 and TRBJ2-5, with 8 nucleotides matching TRBD1. This CDR3 contains 11 residues. V lost 8 bases, J lost 6 bases, and 5 bases stayed unmatched. CDR1 SQVTM and CDR2 ANQGSEA come from the germline V gene.